This T cell receptor beta chain was retrieved from a study of blood T cell repertoires in COVID-19. The CDR3 has 12 residues. The V and J ends lost 7 bases and 7 bases respectively, with 14 bases between them. Germline V gene data show CDR1 as MDHEN and CDR2 as SYDVKM. Clones were read by immunoSEQ multiplex PCR, and TCRdb kept only the in-frame ones, dropping some. The repertoire has some 300,000 clones, approximately 91% of them found once; the top ten carry around 1%. Specimen: PBMCs or T cells enriched from blood (not recorded which). The chain links TRBV28 to TRBJ2-7; possible D gene TRBD2, 5 bases. This sequence originates from a woman aged 25 to 39 who had recovered from COVID-19. The CDR3 DNA follows: TGTGCCAGCACGTCTCGGGATTGGGAGCAGTACTTC. It encodes CASTSRDWEQYF.